This T cell receptor beta chain emerged from a study of cytotoxic CD8 clonotypes in ibrutinib-treated CLL. On the study more broadly: With a range of 6 to 36, the median treatment time before response samples were taken was about twelve months. Study-level results: Patients with sustained remission and those progressing were sampled at differing times.

The germline V gene encodes CDR1 MGHDK and CDR2 SYGVNS. V shed 4 bases and J 10 bases; nucleotides not matched to a gene: 5. This CDR3 has 14 residues. This clone came up a few times. Its antigen is not identified. TCRdb's copy holds only in-frame clones and misses some; the assay was immunoSEQ multiplex PCR. The sample lists about 160,000 clones, roughly 80% occurring once. This TCR came from a human donor with chronic lymphocytic leukemia. The chain carries TRBV25-1 and TRBJ1-6; 9 bases agree with TRBD1. The sequencing here drew on PBMCs, taken after 24 months of ibrutinib treatment. DNA of the CDR3: TGTGCCAGCAGTGCCGGACAGGGGTACTCACCCCTCCACTTT. Translation gives CASSAGQGYSPLHF. Full variable domain (rest looked up from reference TRBV25-1 and TRBJ1-6): EADIYQTPRYLVIGTGKKITLECSQTMGHDKMYWYQQDPGMELHLIHYSYGVNSTEKGDLSSESTVSRIRTEHFPLTLESARPSHTSQYLCASSAGQGYSPLHFGNGTRLTVT.